Given below is one T cell receptor beta chain in context. Its cognate antigen is unknown. V was clipped by 3 bases and J by 4 bases; unmatched bases: 13. Germline values: CDR1 SGHRS, CDR2 YFSETQ. The CDR3 extends over 17 amino acids. These data belong to a study of cytomegalovirus exposure and HLA in healthy donors. The PCR contained 60 Vbeta and 13 Jbeta primers. Libraries were prepared by immunoSEQ multiplex PCR; TCRdb keeps only in-frame clonotypes and omits some of them. The sample carries approximately 140,000 clones, roughly 80% recorded once. Study-wide results and limits: In vitro, three CMV-associated chains proved specific for CMV antigens. Upon later analysis, HLA-associated TCR beta chains proved more clonally expanded than other, equally common chains. In terms of immune exposure information, only CMV serostatus was available. TRBV6-2, TRBV6-3 and some other V segments were excluded as indistinguishable.

Material: PBMCs. The genes are TRBV5-1 and TRBJ2-1, with 7 nucleotides matching TRBD1. This receptor was obtained from a woman aged 40 to 50 in good health and CMV-seropositive. CDR3 region: CASSSDRAGGLYNEQFF. As DNA, the CDR3 is TGCGCCAGCAGCTCGGATCGGGCAGGGGGTTTGTACAATGAGCAGTTCTTC.